These 26 T cell receptor beta chains came from one sample sequenced in a study of graft-versus-host responses after intestinal transplantation. These receptors' targets are unknown. The table came from immunoSEQ multiplex PCR; TCRdb's copy has only in-frame clones and leaves some out. This sample has roughly 110,000 clones, with about 91% found just once. The sequences come from unstimulated CD4+ T cells sorted from spleen or lymph node cells, collected before transplant. These receptors originate from a human donor who was the organ donor for an intestinal transplant.

This clone was picked up one time. This chain connects TRBV7-3 to TRBJ2-3, with TRBD2 identical over 8 bases. Germline CDR1 is SGHTA and CDR2 is FQGTGA. CDR3 length: 15 amino acids. V lost 3 bases to trimming and J lost 5 bases; unmatched junction nucleotides: 7. The CDR3, as DNA: TGTGCCAGCAGCTTTCCACGGGGGGGCAAAGATACGCAGTATTTT. Amino acids: CASSFPRGGKDTQYF.

Worth noting for this clone: Distinct nucleotide sequences in the sample also encode this CDR3. The chain couples TRBV6-1 to TRBJ2-7, with 7 bases lining up with TRBD1. Germline CDR1 and CDR2: MNHNS and SASEGT. J gave up 2 bases and V 2 bases, and 0 bases lay outside the gene matches. This CDR3 is 13 amino acids long. This CDR3 reads CASSERGPYEQYF. In DNA, the CDR3 is TGTGCCAGCAGTGAAAGGGGGCCCTACGAGCAGTACTTC.

The chain links TRBV29-1 to TRBJ2-6; D ambiguous. The CDR3 is made up of 14 amino acids. The V gene's germline CDR1 is SQVTM and CDR2 ANQGSEA. V dropped 3 bases and J dropped 0 bases, with 6 bases sitting between them. Here the CDR3 reads CSVETNSGANVLTF. The CDR3 DNA is TGCAGCGTTGAGACGAACTCTGGGGCCAACGTCCTGACTTTC.

The chain's CDR3 is CATRGGISSYNEQFF. As DNA, the CDR3 is TGTGCCACACGGGGGGGAATAAGCTCCTACAATGAGCAGTTCTTC. The chain has TRBV21-1 and TRBJ2-1; the table's D call, TRBD2, was not checked against the DNA. TRBV21-1 is classified as a pseudogene. CDR3 size: 15 residues.

The chain carries TRBV6-1 and TRBJ1-2; 7 bases align to TRBD1. Germline CDR1 is MNHNS and CDR2 is SASEGT. V lost 4 bases, J lost 5 bases, and 10 bases stayed unmatched. This CDR3 is 15 amino acids long. The CDR3 DNA reads as TGTGCCAGCAGTGTTCACCGGGACAGAGAGTATGGCTACACCTTC. Protein sequence: CASSVHRDREYGYTF.

The chain joins TRBV11-3 to TRBJ2-2, with 10 bases that match TRBD1. The CDR3 has 15 amino acids. The trim removed 1 base at V and 5 bases at J, leaving 1 base unmatched. The germline CDR1 and CDR2 sequences are SGHNT and YENEEA. CDR3 protein: CASSLGQGATGELFF. The CDR3 coding sequence is TGTGCCAGCAGCTTAGGACAGGGGGCGACCGGGGAGCTGTTTTTT.

The chain uses TRBV5-1 and TRBJ1-1; D remains ambiguous. The germline gives CDR1 SGHRS, CDR2 YFSETQ. Deletions cut 3 bases from V and 7 bases from J, with 13 bases between. This CDR3 spans 13 amino acids. The DNA for the CDR3 is TGCGCCAGCAGCTCCCTCGGAGGCGATGAAGCTTTCTTT. Translation: CASSSLGGDEAFF.

J is TRBJ2-3 and V is TRBV7-6, with D uncertain. The CDR3 loop spans 14 amino acids. Trimming cost V 3 bases and J 8 bases, with 15 bases left between them. The germline gives CDR1 SGHVS, CDR2 FNYEAQ. In DNA, the CDR3 is TGTGCCAGCAGCTTGGAAACTCTGGGTCCTACGCAGTATTTT. Protein: CASSLETLGPTQYF.

This chain uses TRBV25-1 with TRBJ2-3; D could derive from TRBD1 or TRBD2 (6 bases each). Trimming took 3 bases from V and 6 from J, leaving 13 bases between them. Germline assignment: CDR1 MGHDK and CDR2 SYGVNS. This CDR3 region has 14 residues. The CDR3 sequence: CASSDWGAQDTQYF. In nucleotides, the CDR3 is TGTGCCAGCAGTGATTGGGGGGCACAGGATACGCAGTATTTT.

The rearrangement links TRBV2 to TRBJ2-5; TRBD2 matches 7 bases. Germline V gene sequence: CDR1 SNHLY, CDR2 FYNNEI. The J segment lost 4 bases and the V segment lost 7 bases, leaving 6 bases of the junction unmatched. The CDR3 covers 13 residues. DNA of the CDR3: TGTGCCAGCAAGGTAGCGGGTGGAGAGACCCAGTACTTC. This encodes CASKVAGGETQYF.

This rearrangement joins TRBV5-4 to TRBJ2-1; D is unclear. This CDR3 has 15 residues. V lost 1 base to trimming and J lost 0 bases, with 8 bases between them. The germline V gene has CDR1 SGHNT and CDR2 YYREEE (reference sequence). CDR3 in DNA: TGTGCCAGCAGCTTGTCTAGTAGCTCCTACAATGAGCAGTTCTTC. The encoded protein is CASSLSSSSYNEQFF. The whole variable domain, filled in from reference TRBV5-4 and TRBJ2-1, reads ETGVTQSPTHLIKTRGQQVTLRCSSQSGHNTVSWYQQALGQGPQFIFQYYREEENGRGNFPPRFSGLQFPNYSSELNVNALELDDSALYLCASSLSSSSYNEQFFGPGTRLTVL.

The chain has TRBV6-1 and TRBJ1-5, with D uncertain. Deletions cut 4 bases from V and 4 bases from J, with 8 bases between. Germline V CDR1 and CDR2: MNHNS, SASEGT. This CDR3 is built from 13 residues. The CDR3 DNA reads TGTGCCAGCAGTGTGGAAAATAATCAGCCCCAGCATTTT. Its protein product is CASSVENNQPQHF.

The chain is built from TRBV5-4 and TRBJ2-1; tentative D call: TRBD1 (6 bases). The germline CDR1 and CDR2 sequences are SGHNT and YYREEE (reference sequence). V dropped 4 bases and J dropped 4 bases, with 18 bases sitting between them. This CDR3 spans 16 amino acids. The CDR3 nucleotides are TGTGCCAGCAGCCAAGATGGGGCTACAGGGTACAATGAGCAGTTCTTC. It codes for CASSQDGATGYNEQFF.

The gene calls are TRBV7-9 and TRBJ2-3, with TRBD2 as a possible D gene (6 bases). This CDR3 is built from 17 residues. From germline, CDR1 is SEHNR and CDR2 FQNEAQ (reference sequence). V was pared by 0 bases and J by 3 bases, with 16 bases between. CDR3 in amino acids: CASSLANSGLKTDTQYF. In DNA form, the CDR3 reads TGTGCCAGCAGCTTAGCGAATTCGGGACTCAAGACAGATACGCAGTATTTT.

J is TRBJ2-5 and V is TRBV4-1; TRBD2 aligns across 8 bases. The CDR3 is made up of 15 amino acids. The germline CDR1 and CDR2 sequences are MGHRA and YSYEKL. V lost 5 bases to trimming and J lost 2 bases; unmatched junction nucleotides: 7. CDR3 nucleotide sequence: TGCGCCAGCAGCTCTCTCGGACTAGCACAAGAGACCCAGTACTTC. This codes for CASSSLGLAQETQYF.

This chain joins TRBV5-6 and TRBJ1-2; possibly TRBD1 for D (6 bases). The CDR3 covers 15 residues. Germline lookup yields CDR1 SGHDT and CDR2 YYEEEE. V lost 0 bases to trimming and J lost 8 bases, with 17 bases between them. The CDR3 DNA is TGTGCCAGCAGCTTGGCCGACAGGCAACGGGGCGGCTACACCTTC. Translation: CASSLADRQRGGYTF.

The rearrangement links TRBV2 to TRBJ2-3; D perhaps matches TRBD1 (6 bases). The CDR3 contains 14 residues. The V and J ends lost 5 bases and 3 bases respectively, with 12 bases between them. CDR1 is SNHLY and CDR2 is FYNNEI in the germline V gene. Written as DNA, the CDR3 is TGTGCCAGCAGTATGACAGGTGGGACAGATACGCAGTATTTT. Its translation is CASSMTGGTDTQYF.

V is TRBV2 and J is TRBJ2-5, with D perhaps TRBD1 (6 bases). The CDR3 has 13 amino acids. The V and J ends lost 6 bases and 1 base respectively, with 9 bases between them. The germline V gene encodes CDR1 SNHLY and CDR2 FYNNEI. The CDR3 here is CASRRDIQETQYF. The CDR3 DNA reads as TGTGCCAGCAGACGGGACATCCAAGAGACCCAGTACTTC.

This clone was seen only once. V is TRBV5-5 and J is TRBJ1-1; a weak D match, TRBD1 (6 bases). Between the trimmed V and J ends, which lost 3 bases and 1 base, there was a span of 10 bases. The CDR3 is 14 amino acids. CDR1 SGHKS and CDR2 YYEKEE come from the germline V gene (reference sequence). The CDR3: CASSSRQENTEAFF. CDR3 sequence (DNA): TGTGCCAGCAGCTCGAGACAGGAGAACACTGAAGCTTTCTTT.

The chain employs TRBV28 and TRBJ2-5; D ambiguous. The V gene lost 4 bases and the J gene lost 5 bases, with 17 bases spanning the gap. The length of the CDR3 is 15 residues. Germline V gene data show CDR1 as MDHEN and CDR2 as SYDVKM. CDR3 nucleotide sequence: TGTGCCAGCAGTTCCACCGGTCACCTTGGGGAGACCCAGTACTTC. This gives the protein CASSSTGHLGETQYF.

V usage is TRBV4-1 and J usage is TRBJ2-7; D possibly uses TRBD1 or TRBD2 (7 bases each). Germline assignment: CDR1 MGHRA and CDR2 YSYEKL. The CDR3 is 16 amino acids. The V gene lost 3 bases and the J gene lost 5 bases, with 20 bases spanning the gap. The CDR3 loop is CASSQAGGGGGNEQYF. Here the CDR3 DNA reads TGCGCCAGCAGCCAGGCCGGGGGAGGGGGCGGAAACGAGCAGTACTTC.

The chain links TRBV21-1 to TRBJ2-7. TRBV21-1 is a pseudogene segment. The CDR3 consists of 15 residues. The CDR3 region is CASSNTDWGSYEQYF. The CDR3 DNA reads as TGTGCCAGCAGCAACACCGACTGGGGCTCCTACGAGCAGTACTTC.

The V and J genes are TRBV28 and TRBJ2-5; 8 bases are a match to TRBD1. V dropped 2 bases and J dropped 4; count of bases not matched to a gene: 3. Germline V gene lookup returns CDR1 MDHEN and CDR2 SYDVKM. The length of the CDR3 is 14 residues. The CDR3 DNA is TGTGCCAGCAGTTTACAGGGGGCCGCAGAGACCCAGTACTTC. Its protein product is CASSLQGAAETQYF.

The J gene is TRBJ2-7, the V gene TRBV9, with no clear D. Germline CDR1 SGDLS, CDR2 YYNGEE. The CDR3 loop spans 13 amino acids. V lost 0 bases and J lost 6, with 10 bases in between. The CDR3, as DNA: TGTGCCAGCAGCGTAGTGTCAGAAAGCGAGCAGTACTTC. The encoded protein is CASSVVSESEQYF.

The chain links TRBV5-1 to TRBJ2-3, with unresolved D. The V and J ends lost 4 bases and 2 bases respectively, with 5 bases between them. The CDR3 is 12 residues long. The germline V gene has CDR1 SGHRS and CDR2 YFSETQ. CDR3: CASSPNTDTQYF. The CDR3, as DNA: TGCGCCAGCAGCCCTAACACAGATACGCAGTATTTT.

V gene TRBV6-1 combines with J gene TRBJ1-2, with TRBD1 identical over 8 bases. Germline V gene data show CDR1 as MNHNS and CDR2 as SASEGT. J lost 2 bases, V lost 5 bases, and 1 base had no gene match. The CDR3 is made up of 13 amino acids. The CDR3 loop is CASSRQGNYGYTF. CDR3 sequence (DNA): TGTGCCAGCAGTCGACAGGGGAACTATGGCTACACCTTC.